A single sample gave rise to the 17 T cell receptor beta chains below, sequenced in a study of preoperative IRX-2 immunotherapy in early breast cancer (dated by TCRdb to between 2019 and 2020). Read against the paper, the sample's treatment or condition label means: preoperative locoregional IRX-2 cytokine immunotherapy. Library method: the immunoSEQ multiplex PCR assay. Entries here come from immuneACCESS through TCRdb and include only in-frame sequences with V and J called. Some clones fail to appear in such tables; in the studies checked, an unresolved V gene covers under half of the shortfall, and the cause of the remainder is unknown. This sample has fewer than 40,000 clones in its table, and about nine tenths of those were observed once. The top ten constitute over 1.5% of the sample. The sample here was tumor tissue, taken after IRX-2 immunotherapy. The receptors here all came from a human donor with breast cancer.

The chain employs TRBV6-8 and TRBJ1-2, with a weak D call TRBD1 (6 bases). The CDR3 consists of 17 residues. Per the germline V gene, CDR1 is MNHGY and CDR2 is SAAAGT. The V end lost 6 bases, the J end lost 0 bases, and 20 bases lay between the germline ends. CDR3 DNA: TGTGCCAGCAGGCAGGGGACGCAATTAAACACTAACTATGGCTACACCTTC. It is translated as CASRQGTQLNTNYGYTF.

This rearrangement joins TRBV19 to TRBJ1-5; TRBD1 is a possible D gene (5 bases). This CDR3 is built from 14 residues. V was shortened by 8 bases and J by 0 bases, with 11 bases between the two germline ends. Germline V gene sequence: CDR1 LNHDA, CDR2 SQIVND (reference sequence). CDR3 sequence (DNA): TGTGCCAGTGACCCAGGGAATAGCAATCAGCCCCAGCATTTT. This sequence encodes CASDPGNSNQPQHF.

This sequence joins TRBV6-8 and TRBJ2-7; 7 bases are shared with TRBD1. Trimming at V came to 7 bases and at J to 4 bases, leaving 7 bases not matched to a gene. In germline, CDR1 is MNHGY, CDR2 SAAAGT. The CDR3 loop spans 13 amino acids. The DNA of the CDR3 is TGTGCCAGCACGCTGGGACAGAGTTACGAGCAGTACTTC. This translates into CASTLGQSYEQYF.

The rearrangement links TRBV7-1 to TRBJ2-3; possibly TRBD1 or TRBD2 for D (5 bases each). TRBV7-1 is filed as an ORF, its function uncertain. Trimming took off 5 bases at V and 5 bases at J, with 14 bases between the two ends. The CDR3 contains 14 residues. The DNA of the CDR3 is TGTGCCAGCAGCCCCGGGACCCTAGTAGATACGCAGTATTTT. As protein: CASSPGTLVDTQYF.

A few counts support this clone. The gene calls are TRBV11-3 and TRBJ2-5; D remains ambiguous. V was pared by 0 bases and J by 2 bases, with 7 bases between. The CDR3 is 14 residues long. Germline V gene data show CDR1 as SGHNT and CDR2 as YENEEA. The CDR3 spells CASSLDPQQETQYF. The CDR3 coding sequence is TGTGCCAGCAGCTTAGACCCTCAACAAGAGACCCAGTACTTC.

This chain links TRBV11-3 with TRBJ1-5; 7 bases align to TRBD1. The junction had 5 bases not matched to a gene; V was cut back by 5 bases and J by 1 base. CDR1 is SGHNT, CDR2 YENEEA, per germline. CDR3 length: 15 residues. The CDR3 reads CASSLTGASNQPQHF. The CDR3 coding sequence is TGTGCCAGCAGCCTAACAGGGGCCAGCAATCAGCCCCAGCATTTT.

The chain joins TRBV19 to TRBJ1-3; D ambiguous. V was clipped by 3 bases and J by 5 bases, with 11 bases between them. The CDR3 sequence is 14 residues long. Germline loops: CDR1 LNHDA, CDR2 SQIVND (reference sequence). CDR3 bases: TGTGCCAGTAGTATTCAGTCGGGCAGAAACACCATATATTTT. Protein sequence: CASSIQSGRNTIYF.

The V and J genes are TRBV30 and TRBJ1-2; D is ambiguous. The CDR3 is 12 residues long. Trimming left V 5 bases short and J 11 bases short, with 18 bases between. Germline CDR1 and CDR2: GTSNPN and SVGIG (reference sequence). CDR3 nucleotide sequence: TGTGCCTGGTCGGATCCGTTTAAATCTTACACCTTC. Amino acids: CAWSDPFKSYTF.

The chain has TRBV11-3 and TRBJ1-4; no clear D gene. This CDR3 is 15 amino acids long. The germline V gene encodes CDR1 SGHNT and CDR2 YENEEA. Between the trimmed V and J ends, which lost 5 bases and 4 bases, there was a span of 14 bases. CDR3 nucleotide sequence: TGTGCCAGCAGCCAAGCCTGGACGGGTAATGAAAAACTGTTTTTT. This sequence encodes CASSQAWTGNEKLFF.

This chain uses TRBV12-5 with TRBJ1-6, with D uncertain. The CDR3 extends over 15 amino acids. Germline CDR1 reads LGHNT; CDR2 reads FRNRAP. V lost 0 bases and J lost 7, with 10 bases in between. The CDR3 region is CASGLVGASNSPLHF. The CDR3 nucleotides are TGTGCTAGTGGTTTGGTAGGCGCTTCCAATTCACCCCTCCACTTT.

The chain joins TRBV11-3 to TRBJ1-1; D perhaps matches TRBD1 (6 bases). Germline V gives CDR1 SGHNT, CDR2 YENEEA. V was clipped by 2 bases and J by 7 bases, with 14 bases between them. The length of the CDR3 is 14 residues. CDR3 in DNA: TGTGCCAGCAGCTTATCAGGGGCGCGCTATGAAGCTTTCTTT. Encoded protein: CASSLSGARYEAFF.

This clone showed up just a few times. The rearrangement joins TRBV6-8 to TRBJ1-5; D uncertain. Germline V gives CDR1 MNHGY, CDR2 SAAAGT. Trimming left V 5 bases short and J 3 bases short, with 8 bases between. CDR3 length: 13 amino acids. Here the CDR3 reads CASSARLNQPQHF. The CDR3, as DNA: TGTGCCAGCAGTGCCAGACTCAATCAGCCCCAGCATTTT.

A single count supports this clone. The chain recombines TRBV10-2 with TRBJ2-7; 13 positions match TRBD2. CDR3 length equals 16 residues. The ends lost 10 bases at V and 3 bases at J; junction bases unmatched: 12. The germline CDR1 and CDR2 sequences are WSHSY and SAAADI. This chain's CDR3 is CATLNEGLAGFYEQYF. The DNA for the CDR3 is TGCGCCACTCTAAACGAGGGACTAGCGGGATTCTACGAGCAGTACTTC.

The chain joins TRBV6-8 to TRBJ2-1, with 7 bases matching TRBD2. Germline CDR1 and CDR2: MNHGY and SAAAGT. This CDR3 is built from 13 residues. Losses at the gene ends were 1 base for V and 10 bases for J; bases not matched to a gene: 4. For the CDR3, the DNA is TGTGCCAGCAGTTACTTCCTCGGGAGGGAGCAGTTCTTC. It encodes CASSYFLGREQFF.

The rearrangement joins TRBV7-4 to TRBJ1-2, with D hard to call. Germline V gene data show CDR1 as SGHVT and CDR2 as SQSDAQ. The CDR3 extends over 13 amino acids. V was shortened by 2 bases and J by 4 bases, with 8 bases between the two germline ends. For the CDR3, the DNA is TGTGCCAGCAGCTTATCTCCGCTCTATGGCTACACCTTC. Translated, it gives CASSLSPLYGYTF.

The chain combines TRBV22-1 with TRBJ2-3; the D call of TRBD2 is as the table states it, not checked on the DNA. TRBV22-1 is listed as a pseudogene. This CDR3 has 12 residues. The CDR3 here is CATGLPLDTQYF. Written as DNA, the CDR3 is TGTGCCACGGGACTACCCCTAGATACGCAGTATTTT.

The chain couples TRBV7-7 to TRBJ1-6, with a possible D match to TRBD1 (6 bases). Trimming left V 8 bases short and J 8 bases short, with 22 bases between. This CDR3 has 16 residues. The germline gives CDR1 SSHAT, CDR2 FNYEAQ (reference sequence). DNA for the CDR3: TGTGCCAGCCAAAAAGCAGGGGCAGGGTTGCATTCACCCCTCCACTTT. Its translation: CASQKAGAGLHSPLHF.